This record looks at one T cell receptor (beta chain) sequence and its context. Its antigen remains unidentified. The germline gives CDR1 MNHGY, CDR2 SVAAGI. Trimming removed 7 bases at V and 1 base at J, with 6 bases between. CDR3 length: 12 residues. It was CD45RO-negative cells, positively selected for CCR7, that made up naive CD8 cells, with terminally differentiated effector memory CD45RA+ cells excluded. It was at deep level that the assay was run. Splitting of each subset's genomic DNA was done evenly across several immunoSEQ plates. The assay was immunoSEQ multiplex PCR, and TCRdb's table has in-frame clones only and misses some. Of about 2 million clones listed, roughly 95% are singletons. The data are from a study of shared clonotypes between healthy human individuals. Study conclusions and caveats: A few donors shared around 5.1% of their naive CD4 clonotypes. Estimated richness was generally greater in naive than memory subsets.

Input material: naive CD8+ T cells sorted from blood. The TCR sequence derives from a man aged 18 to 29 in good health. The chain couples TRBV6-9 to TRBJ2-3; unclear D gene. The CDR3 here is CASTYRTDTQYF. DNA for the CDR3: TGTGCCAGCACGTATCGCACAGATACGCAGTATTTT.